The 20 T cell receptor beta chains below were found in one sample sequenced in a study of neoadjuvant nivolumab and ipilimumab in lung cancer. Some clones are missing from TCRdb's copy, which holds only in-frame ones; the method was immunoSEQ multiplex PCR. This sample has about 20,000 clones, with about nine tenths found just once. The sample here was peripheral blood, taken before neoadjuvant nivolumab, alone or with ipilimumab. The receptors here all came from an adult with non-small cell lung cancer.

Only a few counts were recorded for this clone. This chain links TRBV2 with TRBJ2-7, with TRBD1 matching 7 bases. Looked up from germline, CDR1 is SNHLY and CDR2 is FYNNEI. This CDR3 is 14 amino acids long. V shed 6 bases and J 2 bases; nucleotides not matched to a gene: 7. The CDR3 DNA follows: TGTGCCAGCAGGCCGCAACAGGGGCCCTACGAGCAGTACTTC. This codes for CASRPQQGPYEQYF.

The chain couples TRBV6-1 to TRBJ1-5; a weak D match, TRBD1 (5 bases). Germline V gives CDR1 MNHNS, CDR2 SASEGT. Trimming stripped 3 bases from V and 7 bases from J, with 16 bases between. The CDR3 length is 15 residues. The CDR3 DNA is TGTGCCAGCAGTGAGGCGGTAGGAGGGGCCCAGCCCCAGCATTTT. It yields the protein CASSEAVGGAQPQHF.

The chain uses TRBV7-9 and TRBJ2-3; D tentatively fits TRBD1 or TRBD2 (5 bases each). The V and J ends lost 2 bases and 1 base respectively, with 13 bases between them. From germline, CDR1 is SEHNR and CDR2 FQNEAQ (reference sequence). CDR3 length equals 16 residues. This CDR3 is CASSLLPGRGTDTQYF. The CDR3 nucleotides read TGTGCCAGCAGCTTACTCCCGGGACGGGGCACAGATACGCAGTATTTT.

V gene TRBV6-1 combines with J gene TRBJ1-1; D is undetermined. Trimming removed 7 bases at V and 1 base at J, with 4 bases between. The CDR3 covers 11 residues. Looked up from germline, CDR1 is MNHNS and CDR2 is SASEGT. The DNA for the CDR3 is TGTGCCAGCACCAAGAACACTGAAGCTTTCTTT. It yields the protein CASTKNTEAFF.

This clone was observed a handful of times. The V gene is TRBV20-1, the J gene TRBJ1-2; D might be TRBD1 (5 bases). V was cut by 5 bases and J by 7 bases, with 11 bases left in between. The CDR3 sequence is 11 residues long. The germline gives CDR1 DFQATT, CDR2 SNEGSKA (reference sequence). The chain's CDR3 is CSAPGGSGYTF. The CDR3 DNA sequence: TGCAGTGCTCCCGGGGGTTCTGGCTACACCTTC.

The genes are TRBV29-1 and TRBJ2-7; possible D gene TRBD1, 6 bases. CDR3 length: 14 residues. V lost 6 bases and J 0 bases, leaving 15 bases between the germline ends. Germline values: CDR1 SQVTM, CDR2 ANQGSEA. The CDR3 loop is CSVAQGESSYEQYF. The DNA of the CDR3 is TGCAGCGTAGCACAGGGCGAGAGCTCCTACGAGCAGTACTTC.

DNA of the CDR3: TGTGCCAGCAGCCAGGGGACTGAAGCTTTCTTT. It is translated as CASSQGTEAFF. This chain links TRBV14 with TRBJ1-1; D gene ambiguous. The ends were cut back, 3 bases at V and 5 bases at J, with 4 bases in the middle. The CDR3 contains 11 residues. In germline, CDR1 is SGHDN, CDR2 FVKESK.

By share, this clone counts as medium-sized. The chain recombines TRBV2 with TRBJ2-7; 9 bases match TRBD1. The CDR3 totals 11 residues. Looked up from germline, CDR1 is SNHLY and CDR2 is FYNNEI. The V and J ends lost 7 bases and 7 bases, in that order; junction bases with no gene match: 2. The CDR3 protein is CASNRGREQYF. DNA of the CDR3: TGTGCCAGCAACAGGGGGCGAGAGCAGTACTTC.

This chain connects TRBV2 to TRBJ1-5, with D tentatively TRBD1 (6 bases). Between the trimmed V and J ends, which lost 3 bases and 6 bases, there was a span of 15 bases. The V gene's germline CDR1 is SNHLY and CDR2 FYNNEI. CDR3 length: 15 residues. The CDR3 DNA reads TGTGCCAGCAGTGAGGGGATCCAAGGGGGTCAGCCCCAGCATTTT. Translation: CASSEGIQGGQPQHF. Full variable domain (remainder filled in from reference TRBV2 and TRBJ1-5): EPEVTQTPSHQVTQMGQEVILRCVPISNHLYFYWYRQILGQKVEFLVSFYNNEISEKSEIFDDQFSVERPDGSNFTLKIRSTKLEDSAMYFCASSEGIQGGQPQHFGDGTRLSIL.

The rearrangement links TRBV5-4 to TRBJ2-7, with unresolved D. This CDR3 spans 13 amino acids. V was pared by 0 bases and J by 1 base, with 5 bases between. Germline V gene data show CDR1 as SGHNT and CDR2 as YYREEE (reference sequence). Here the CDR3 DNA reads TGTGCCAGCAGCTTGGAACAGTCCTACGAGCAGTACTTC. Encoded protein: CASSLEQSYEQYF.

The rearrangement links TRBV29-1 to TRBJ1-2; perhaps TRBD1 as D (5 bases). The CDR3 is made up of 13 amino acids. In germline, CDR1 is SQVTM, CDR2 ANQGSEA. Trimming took off 4 bases at V and 5 bases at J, with 14 bases between the two ends. This chain's CDR3 is CSVVGGNSYGYTF. CDR3 DNA: TGCAGCGTTGTGGGGGGGAACAGTTATGGCTACACCTTC.

This chain joins TRBV27 and TRBJ1-5; no clear D. The CDR3 spans 14 residues. Germline CDR1 and CDR2: MNHEY and SMNVEV (reference sequence). The V end lost 1 base, the J end lost 3 bases, and 7 bases lay between the germline ends. DNA of the CDR3: TGTGCCAGCAGTTTATTACCAGACAATCAGCCCCAGCATTTT. Translating gives CASSLLPDNQPQHF.

This chain links TRBV7-9 with TRBJ2-5, with a tentative D call TRBD1 (6 bases). The V end was cut by 5 bases, the J end by 0 bases, with 10 bases between. The CDR3 totals 14 residues. Germline-derived CDR1 and CDR2 are SEHNR and FQNEAQ (reference sequence). In nucleotides, the CDR3 is TGTGCCAGCAGCATTCGACAGGACCAAGAGACCCAGTACTTC. Amino acids: CASSIRQDQETQYF.

The chain joins TRBV18 to TRBJ1-2; TRBD1 aligns across 7 bases. Per the germline V gene, CDR1 is KGHSH and CDR2 is LQKENI. Trimming took 3 bases from V and 3 from J; bases not matched to a gene: 4. The CDR3 loop spans 14 amino acids. DNA of the CDR3: TGTGCCAGCTCACCCGGGACAGCGGACTATGGCTACACCTTC. It codes for CASSPGTADYGYTF.

The chain recombines TRBV5-6 with TRBJ2-7; maybe TRBD1 (6 bases). V was pared by 4 bases and J by 2 bases, with 16 bases between. In germline, CDR1 is SGHDT, CDR2 YYEEEE. The CDR3 is made up of 15 amino acids. The CDR3 sequence is CASSPTGFLTYEQYF. CDR3 DNA: TGTGCCAGCAGCCCGACAGGATTTTTAACCTACGAGCAGTACTTC.

V gene TRBV9 combines with J gene TRBJ2-6; D gene ambiguous. Germline CDR1 is SGDLS and CDR2 is YYNGEE. The CDR3 is 14 amino acids. V lost 5 bases and J 0 bases, leaving 6 bases between the germline ends. CDR3 protein: CASSDVSGANVLTF. CDR3 sequence (DNA): TGTGCCAGCAGTGACGTCTCTGGGGCCAACGTCCTGACTTTC.

V gene TRBV7-2 combines with J gene TRBJ2-7; 9 bases align to TRBD1. This CDR3 region has 14 residues. V lost 2 bases and J lost 6; bases outside the gene matches: 5. Per the germline V gene, CDR1 is SGHTA and CDR2 is FQGNSA. For the CDR3, the DNA is TGTGCCAGCAGCTTATTGGGGACAGGGCCCGAGCAGTACTTC. Translation: CASSLLGTGPEQYF.

The chain combines TRBV7-2 with TRBJ2-7, with TRBD1 identical over 8 bases. This CDR3 has 14 amino acids. Losses at the gene ends were 5 bases for V and 2 bases for J; bases not matched to a gene: 5. CDR1 and CDR2 (germline): SGHTA, FQGNSA. The CDR3 nucleotides read TGTGCCAGCAGCGCCCGACAGGGGCCCTACGAGCAGTACTTC. It translates to CASSARQGPYEQYF.

This clone was seen only once. The chain couples TRBV6-5 to TRBJ2-5; 10 bases are shared with TRBD1. The ends lost 4 bases at V and 6 bases at J; junction bases unmatched: 5. The CDR3 runs 14 residues. Germline V lookup: CDR1 MNHEY, CDR2 SVGAGI. CDR3: CASSSGTGVKTQYF. The CDR3, as DNA: TGTGCCAGCAGTTCTGGGACAGGGGTAAAGACCCAGTACTTC.

The rearrangement links TRBV5-4 to TRBJ1-3; D not certain. CDR1 SGHNT and CDR2 YYREEE come from the germline V gene (reference sequence). V gave up 0 bases and J gave up 4 bases, with 2 bases separating them. There are 12 residues in the CDR3. CDR3 bases: TGTGCCAGCAGCTTGGACGGAAACACCATATATTTT. This translates into CASSLDGNTIYF.